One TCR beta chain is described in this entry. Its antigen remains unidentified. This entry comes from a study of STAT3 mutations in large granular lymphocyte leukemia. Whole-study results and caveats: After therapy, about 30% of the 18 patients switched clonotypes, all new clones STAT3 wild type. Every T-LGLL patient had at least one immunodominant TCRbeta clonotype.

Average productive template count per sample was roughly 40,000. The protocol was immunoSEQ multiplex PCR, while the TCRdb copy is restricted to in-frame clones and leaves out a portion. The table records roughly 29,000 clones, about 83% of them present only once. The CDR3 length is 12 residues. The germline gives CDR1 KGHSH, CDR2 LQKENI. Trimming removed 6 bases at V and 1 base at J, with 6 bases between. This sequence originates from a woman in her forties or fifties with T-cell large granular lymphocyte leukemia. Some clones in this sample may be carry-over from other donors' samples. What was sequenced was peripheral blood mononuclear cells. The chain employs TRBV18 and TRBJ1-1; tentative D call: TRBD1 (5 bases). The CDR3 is CASSGENTEAFF. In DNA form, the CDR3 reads TGTGCCAGCTCGGGGGAGAACACTGAAGCTTTCTTT.